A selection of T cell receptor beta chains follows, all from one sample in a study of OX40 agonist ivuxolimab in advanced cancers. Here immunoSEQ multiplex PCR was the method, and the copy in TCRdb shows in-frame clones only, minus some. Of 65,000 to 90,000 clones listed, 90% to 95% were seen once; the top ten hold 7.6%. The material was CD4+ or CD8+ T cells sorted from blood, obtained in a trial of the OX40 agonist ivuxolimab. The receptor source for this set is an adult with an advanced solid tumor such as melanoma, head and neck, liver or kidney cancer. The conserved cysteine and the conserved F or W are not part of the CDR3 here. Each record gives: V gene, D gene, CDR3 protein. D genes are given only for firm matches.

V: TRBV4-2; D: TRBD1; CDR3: ASSQYRTGPMNTEAF
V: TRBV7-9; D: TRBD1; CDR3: ASSLESWGQGGQPQH
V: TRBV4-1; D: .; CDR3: ASSQGAGWVEGYT
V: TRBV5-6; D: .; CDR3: ASSLSLGEFGYGYT
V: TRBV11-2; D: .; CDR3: ASSFTPPGSNTEAF
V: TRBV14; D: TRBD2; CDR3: ASSQWEREASEQY
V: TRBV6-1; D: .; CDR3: ASRDDRSGNTIY
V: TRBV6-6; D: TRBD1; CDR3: ASSYSGQGYGYT
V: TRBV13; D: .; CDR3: ASSLSGGVYEQY
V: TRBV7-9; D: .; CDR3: ASSPRTGSYEQY
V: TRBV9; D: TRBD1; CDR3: ASSVEWTGGNYGYT
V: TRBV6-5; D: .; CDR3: ASSLRPTYEQY
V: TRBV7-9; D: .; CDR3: ASMSGAPPLH
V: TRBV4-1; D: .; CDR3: ASSQVTDTDTQY